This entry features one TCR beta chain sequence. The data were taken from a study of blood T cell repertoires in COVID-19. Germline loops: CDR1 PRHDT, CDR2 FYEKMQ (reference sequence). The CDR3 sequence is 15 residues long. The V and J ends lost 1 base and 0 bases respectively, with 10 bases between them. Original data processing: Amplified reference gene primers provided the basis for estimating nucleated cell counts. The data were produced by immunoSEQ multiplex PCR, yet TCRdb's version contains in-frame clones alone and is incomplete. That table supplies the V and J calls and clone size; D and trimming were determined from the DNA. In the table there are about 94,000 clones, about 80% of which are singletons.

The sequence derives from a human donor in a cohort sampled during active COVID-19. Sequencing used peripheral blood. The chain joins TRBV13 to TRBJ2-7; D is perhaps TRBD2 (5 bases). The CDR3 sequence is CASSLVNGDSYEQYF. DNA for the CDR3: TGTGCCAGCAGCTTAGTCAACGGGGACTCCTACGAGCAGTACTTC.